These 16 T cell receptor beta chains originate from one sample sequenced in a study of T cells in Graves' hyperthyroidism and ophthalmopathy (dated by TCRdb to the late 2010s). The library was produced with multiplex PCR. TCRdb shows the sequencer as Illumina HiSeq 2000. TCR beta CDR3 regions were amplified from RNA transcripts. A first-round RT-PCR of the TCR CDR3 used the HTBI primer set with the Qiagen OneStep RT-PCR kit. The public reads were reanalyzed by TCRdb: fastp trimming at Q25, MiXCR alignment, in-frame beta chains only. Entries are consolidated by CDR3 protein sequence, retaining the most common genes and DNA. The sample includes 700,000 to 950,000 distinct CDR3 sequences, with 30% to 40% observed a single time. Jointly, the top ten make up around 31% of the sample. The material sequenced was blood. These receptors came from a middle-aged woman with Graves' hyperthyroidism.

The rearrangement uses TRBV29-1 and TRBJ2-1; the match to TRBD2 covers 9 bases. The CDR3 totals 15 residues. V lost 4 bases, J lost 6 bases, and 10 bases stayed unmatched. CDR1 is SQVTM and CDR2 is ANQGSEA in the germline V gene. CDR3 sequence: CSVGGLAGVRNEQFF. DNA for the CDR3: TGCAGCGTTGGGGGGTTAGCGGGAGTACGCAATGAGCAGTTCTTC.

This chain links TRBV2 with TRBJ1-2, with 10 bases aligning to TRBD1. The J segment lost 4 bases and the V segment lost 6 bases, leaving 8 bases of the junction unmatched. The CDR3 runs to 15 residues. The germline gives CDR1 SNHLY, CDR2 FYNNEI. The CDR3 protein is CASRQRTGGIYGYTF. DNA for the CDR3: TGTGCCAGCAGGCAGCGGACAGGGGGTATCTATGGCTACACCTTC.

There are many counts of this clonotype. DNA for the CDR3: TGCAGCGTTGACGACGGGAACACTGAAGCTTTCTTT. Residues: CSVDDGNTEAFF. The chain joins TRBV29-1 to TRBJ1-1; no clear D. Germline V gene data show CDR1 as SQVTM and CDR2 as ANQGSEA. The CDR3 extends over 12 amino acids. Deletions cut 3 bases from V and 1 base from J, with 6 bases between. Full variable domain (rest looked up from reference TRBV29-1 and TRBJ1-1): SAVISQKPSRDICQRGTSLTIQCQVDSQVTMMFWYRQQPGQSLTLIATANQGSEATYESGFVIDKFPISRPNLTFSTLTVSNMSPEDSSIYLCSVDDGNTEAFFGQGTRLTVV.

The rearrangement joins TRBV7-6 to TRBJ1-4; the D gene is possibly TRBD1 (5 bases). The V gene lost 2 bases and the J gene lost 7 bases, with 11 bases spanning the gap. Germline CDR1 and CDR2: SGHVS and FNYEAQ. The CDR3 has 14 residues. The CDR3 region is CASSLSGEGEKLFF. The CDR3 DNA sequence: TGTGCCAGCAGCTTATCGGGGGAAGGTGAAAAACTGTTTTTT.

With regard to this clonotype: A much larger clonotype is one base distant, so this may be a read error. The chain couples TRBV15 to TRBJ1-5, with D tentatively TRBD1 (6 bases). V shed 10 bases and J shed 0 bases, with 13 bases lying between them. This CDR3 is built from 14 residues. Germline V lookup: CDR1 LNHNV, CDR2 YYDKDF (reference sequence). The CDR3 spells CAIRQENSNQPQHF. In nucleotides, the CDR3 is TGTGCCATCCGACAGGAGAATAGCAATCAGCCCCAGCATTTT.

This clonotype was detected ten times or more. V gene TRBV20-1 combines with J gene TRBJ2-7; D gene uncertain. V was pared by 5 bases and J by 7 bases, with 21 bases between. Germline CDR1 is DFQATT and CDR2 is SNEGSKA (reference sequence). This CDR3 is built from 14 residues. CDR3 sequence reads: CSASIPLRSGEQYF. The CDR3 DNA follows: TGCAGTGCTTCGATCCCCCTTCGTTCGGGTGAGCAGTACTTC.

The chain couples TRBV7-2 to TRBJ1-1, with a tentative D call TRBD1 (6 bases). V dropped 6 bases and J dropped 0 bases, with 17 bases sitting between them. This CDR3 contains 16 residues. Germline CDR1 is SGHTA and CDR2 is FQGNSA. The CDR3 region is CASSPAAGGVNTEAFF. Written as DNA, the CDR3 is TGTGCCAGCAGTCCCGCCGCTGGGGGCGTGAACACTGAAGCTTTCTTT.

The chain uses TRBV19 and TRBJ2-3; the D gene is possibly TRBD2 (6 bases). Germline V lookup: CDR1 LNHDA, CDR2 SQIVND (reference sequence). V shed 1 base and J shed 3 bases, with 11 bases lying between them. The CDR3 length is 15 residues. DNA for the CDR3: TGTGCCAGTAGTATAGTCGGCGGGGTGACAGATACGCAGTATTTT. Translating it yields CASSIVGGVTDTQYF.

In its sample, this clonotype was seen many times. CDR3: CASIPGGGRGSPLHF. The CDR3 region has the DNA TGTGCCAGCATCCCAGGGGGGGGGCGGGGATCACCCCTCCACTTT. The genes are TRBV7-2 and TRBJ1-6; 7 bases align to TRBD1. The CDR3 contains 15 residues. The V gene end was trimmed by 7 bases and the J gene end by 10 bases; junction bases not matched to a gene: 13. Looked up from germline, CDR1 is SGHTA and CDR2 is FQGNSA.

V gene TRBV19 combines with J gene TRBJ2-2; 7 bases line up with TRBD2. The germline gives CDR1 LNHDA, CDR2 SQIVND (reference sequence). V was clipped by 8 bases and J by 3 bases; unmatched bases: 12. There are 16 residues in the CDR3. The DNA for the CDR3 is TGTGCCAGTGCTCCGAGGGCGGGGGAGGACACCGGGGAGCTGTTTTTT. It translates to CASAPRAGEDTGELFF.

This chain links TRBV7-9 with TRBJ2-5; tentatively, D is TRBD1 (5 bases). Trimming removed 8 bases from V and 6 bases from J, with 19 bases in between. From germline, CDR1 is SEHNR and CDR2 FQNEAQ (reference sequence). CDR3 length equals 14 residues. This chain's CDR3 is CASSPPGQMQTQYF. In DNA, the CDR3 is TGTGCCAGCTCACCACCAGGGCAGATGCAGACCCAGTACTTC.

The chain couples TRBV7-2 to TRBJ2-5, with TRBD2 identical over 13 bases. The CDR3 has 16 amino acids. Trimming removed 6 bases from V and 8 bases from J; junction bases left unmatched: 12. The germline CDR1 and CDR2 sequences are SGHTA and FQGNSA. The CDR3, as DNA: TGTGCCAGCAGGCCACTAGCGGGGGGGAGGTTGGAAACCCAGTACTTC. It specifies CASRPLAGGRLETQYF.

This clonotype was recorded only once. A much more abundant neighbour one base away suggests this may be a read error. The rearrangement uses TRBV20-1 and TRBJ2-7; TRBD1 agrees at 9 bases. There are 14 residues in the CDR3. Germline-derived CDR1 and CDR2 are DFQATT and SNEGSKA (reference sequence). The V gene end was trimmed by 6 bases and the J gene end by 3 bases; junction bases not matched to a gene: 9. The CDR3 region is CSATDRGQYYEQYF. The CDR3 DNA reads TGCAGTGCCACGGACAGGGGACAATACTACGAGCAGTACTTC.

The chain has TRBV29-1 and TRBJ1-2; D call uncertain. Germline CDR1 is SQVTM and CDR2 is ANQGSEA. V was shortened by 8 bases and J by 8 bases, with 15 bases between the two germline ends. The CDR3 is 11 amino acids. This CDR3 reads CSTGPGGGYTF. The CDR3 nucleotides read TGCAGCACTGGACCGGGAGGAGGCTACACCTTC.

The V gene is TRBV10-3, the J gene TRBJ1-1, with TRBD1 as a possible D gene (5 bases). CDR3 length: 15 amino acids. CDR1 is ENHRY and CDR2 is SYGVKD in the germline V gene. Trimming cost V 0 bases and J 4 bases, with 12 bases left between them. The CDR3 DNA is TGTGCCATCAGTGAGTCGACGGGGGGGAGCACTGAAGCTTTCTTT. Protein sequence: CAISESTGGSTEAFF.

This clonotype was picked up many times. The chain has TRBV12-3 or TRBV12-4 and TRBJ1-1, with 7 nucleotides matching TRBD1. V shed 7 bases and J 1 base; nucleotides not matched to a gene: 6. The CDR3 covers 14 residues. The CDR3 region is CASTLGQANTEAFF. Written as DNA, the CDR3 is TGTGCCAGCACTCTAGGACAGGCGAACACTGAAGCTTTCTTT.